This is a list of T cell receptor beta chains from one sample in a study of blood T cells in healthy people across ages. TCRdb reprocessed the 5' RACE reads via MiXCR and lists one record per CDR3 protein. This sample has approximately 1.5 million distinct CDR3 sequences, with 42% found just once. Material: blood. These receptors were obtained from a young woman in good health. Both conserved end residues are part of each CDR3. The order of the fields is J gene, D gene, clone size, V gene, CDR3 protein, CDR3 DNA. The D gene is left open where the match is weak. Size is stated for part of the rows, as once, few or many counts, or as a class when the clone is expanded.

>TRBJ2-3|TRBD2|.|TRBV7-2
CASSLDGSGGGTDTQYF
TGTGCCAGCAGCTTAGACGGTTCGGGGGGAGGCACAGATACGCAGTATTTT
>TRBJ1-1|TRBD1|.|TRBV20-1
CSAYTGQGAAEAFF
TGCAGTGCCTATACGGGACAGGGGGCTGCTGAAGCTTTCTTT
>TRBJ2-1|TRBD2|few|TRBV24-1
CATSDFGSAGGYNEQFF
TGTGCCACCAGTGATTTCGGGTCAGCGGGAGGCTACAATGAGCAGTTCTTC
>TRBJ2-5|TRBD2|few|TRBV2
CAWKPSGSYQETQYF
TGTGCCTGGAAACCTAGCGGATCGTACCAAGAGACCCAGTACTTC
>TRBJ2-3|.|.|TRBV30
CAWKSSDVTDTQYF
TGTGCCTGGAAAAGCTCAGACGTCACAGATACGCAGTATTTT
>TRBJ1-5|TRBD1|.|TRBV7-2
CASSRFWTGDSNQPQHF
TGTGCCAGCAGCCGATTTTGGACAGGGGATAGCAATCAGCCCCAGCATTTT
>TRBJ1-1|.|.|TRBV6-1
CASRAARNTEAFF
TGTGCCAGCAGGGCGGCCAGAAACACTGAAGCTTTCTTT
>TRBJ2-7|TRBD1|.|TRBV4-3
CASSQDWTGRYEQYF
TGCGCCAGCAGCCAAGACTGGACAGGAAGATACGAGCAGTACTTC
>TRBJ1-4|TRBD1|.|TRBV7-2
CASSLAGQPNEKLFF
TGTGCCAGCAGCCTAGCGGGACAGCCGAATGAAAAACTGTTTTTT
>TRBJ2-7|.|few|TRBV12-3/TRBV12-4
CASSPQPVHPGVEQYF
TGTGCCAGCAGCCCTCAACCAGTCCACCCAGGCGTTGAGCAGTACTTC
>TRBJ2-7|.|.|TRBV28
CASTSPTLEQYF
TGTGCCAGCACCTCCCCCACCCTCGAGCAGTACTTC
>TRBJ2-5|TRBD2|.|TRBV5-1
CASSATSELQETQYF
TGCGCCAGCAGCGCAACTAGCGAACTTCAAGAGACCCAGTACTTC
>TRBJ2-2|.|.|TRBV7-8
CASSRLPGAGELFF
TGTGCCAGCAGCAGACTTCCAGGGGCCGGGGAGCTGTTTTTT
>TRBJ2-1|TRBD2|few|TRBV3-1
CASSQDIAGGRNEQFF
TGTGCCAGCAGCCAAGATATAGCGGGGGGGCGCAATGAGCAGTTCTTC
>TRBJ1-5|TRBD1|.|TRBV20-1
CSARTGFYSNQPQHF
TGCAGTGCTAGGACAGGGTTCTATAGCAATCAGCCCCAGCATTTT
>TRBJ2-3|.|.|TRBV7-9
CASSLQGGSTDTQYF
TGTGCCAGCAGCTTACAGGGAGGTTCCACAGATACGCAGTATTTT
>TRBJ1-2|.|many|TRBV7-2
CASSTGILYGYTF
TGTGCCAGCAGCACCGGGATTCTGTATGGCTACACCTTC
>TRBJ2-5|TRBD2|few|TRBV20-1
CSARRASGVQETQYF
TGCAGTGCCCGGAGGGCTAGCGGAGTTCAAGAGACCCAGTACTTC
>TRBJ2-1|.|few|TRBV5-1
CASSRQESSYNEQFF
TGCGCCAGCAGCCGACAGGAAAGCTCCTACAATGAGCAGTTCTTC
>TRBJ2-5|TRBD1|.|TRBV29-1
CSVGQGIGETQYF
TGCAGCGTTGGACAGGGGATAGGAGAGACCCAGTACTTC